Listed here are 27 T cell receptor beta chains from one sample, sequenced in a study of tissue T cells after allogeneic stem cell transplantation. Assay: immunoSEQ multiplex PCR; the TCRdb copy retains only in-frame clones and omits some. The table includes roughly 45,000 clones, roughly 73% detected once. The sequencing input was sorted cells pooled from one or two spleens. The source is a pool of C57BL/6 mice in good health.

Comments on this clone: Gene names refer to mouse genes. With the read ending 1 residue before the CDR3 end, the germline J gene is used to fill in that end. The chain employs TRBV16 and TRBJ2-5; 9 bases are a match to TRBD2. Trimming at V came to 1 base and at J to 5 bases, leaving 1 base not matched to a gene. This CDR3 comprises 14 residues. CDR1 SGHSA and CDR2 FRNQAP come from the germline V gene. The CDR3 sequence is CASSLAGGVDTQYF. CDR3 DNA, as far as it was read: TGTGCAAGCAGCTTAGCTGGGGGGGTAGACACCCAGTAC.

In regard to this clone: Here the gene names and germline are mouse. The CDR3 end is not reached by the read, which stops 1 residue before it; the germline J gene fills it in. V usage is TRBV19 and J usage is TRBJ2-5, with D possibly being TRBD1 (6 bases). V shed 4 bases and J shed 5 bases, with 11 bases lying between them. This CDR3 is 13 amino acids long. Germline CDR1 is FNHDT and CDR2 is SITEND (reference sequence). The covered CDR3 bases are TGTGCCAGCAGTCCCCAGGGGAGAGACACCCAGTAC. Amino acid sequence: CASSPQGRDTQY. The entire CDR3 protein is CASSPQGRDTQYF.

Note on this clone: Gene names follow the mouse nomenclature. The CDR3 is cut off 1 residue early in the read; its end comes from the germline J gene. The rearrangement links TRBV2 to TRBJ2-1, with a possible D match to TRBD1 (6 bases). CDR3 length: 15 amino acids. The germline CDR1 and CDR2 sequences are LGHNA and YSYQKL. V was cut by 0 bases and J by 7 bases, with 13 bases left in between. The CDR3 bases that were read are TGTGCCAGCAGCCAAGATTTCAGGGGAGGGGCTGAGCAGTTC. Its translation is CASSQDFRGGAEQF. The complete CDR3 sequence is CASSQDFRGGAEQFF.

Concerning this clone: Gene labels here are mouse ones. CDR3 bases read: TGTGGTGCTAGACAGGGGGCAGAAGTCTTC. It codes for CGARQGAEVF. The full CDR3 sequence reads CGARQGAEVFF. The rearrangement links TRBV20 to TRBJ1-1, with 8 bases aligning to TRBD1. Read sequence stops 1 residue before the CDR3 end, and the germline J gene provides the missing end. The CDR3 totals 11 residues. The germline V gene has CDR1 GFQATS and CDR2 STVNSAI. Trimming cost V 3 bases and J 6 bases; bases outside gene matches: 0.

Remarks on this clone: The germline and genes are mouse ones. Read coverage stops 1 residue before the CDR3 terminus; the germline J gene supplies the remainder. The chain recombines TRBV2 with TRBJ2-5; possibly TRBD1 for D (6 bases). Germline V gene data show CDR1 as LGHNA and CDR2 as YSYQKL. V was cut by 3 bases and J by 4 bases, with 11 bases left in between. The length of the CDR3 is 14 residues. CDR3: CASSQLQGKDTQYF. Incomplete CDR3 DNA: TGTGCCAGCAGCCAGCTGCAGGGGAAAGACACCCAGTAC.

With regard to this clone: Genes and germline come from the mouse. The missing CDR3 end, 1 residue past where the read stops, is filled in from the germline J gene. This chain connects TRBV12-2 to TRBJ1-1, with TRBD1 matching over 7 bases. Germline CDR1 reads SGHLS; CDR2 reads HYDKME. Trimming took 2 bases from V and 7 from J; bases not matched to a gene: 3. CDR3 length: 12 residues. The sequenced part of the CDR3 DNA is TGTGCCAGCTCTCCTCAGGGGGGAGAAGTCTTC. It encodes CASSPQGGEVF. The entire CDR3 sequence reads CASSPQGGEVFF.

Worth noting for this clone: Germline and genes here are mouse. With the read ending 1 residue before the CDR3 end, the germline J gene is used to fill in that end. Additional DNA sequences in this sample encode the identical CDR3. The chain couples TRBV12-1 to TRBJ2-7; TRBD1 agrees at 9 bases. The germline V gene has CDR1 SGHSN and CDR2 HYEKVE. Trimming cost V 1 base and J 3 bases; bases outside gene matches: 3. There are 14 residues in the CDR3. The CDR3 here is CASSLGQGGYEQYF. The CDR3 DNA, read in part, is TGTGCCAGCTCTCTGGGACAGGGAGGCTATGAACAGTAC.

As for this clone: Germline and genes here are mouse. The read ends 1 residue shy of where the CDR3 ends; the end is completed using the germline J gene. Distinct nucleotide sequences in the sample also encode this CDR3. The chain recombines TRBV16 with TRBJ2-7, with D maybe TRBD1 (5 bases). Germline V lookup: CDR1 SGHSA, CDR2 FRNQAP. The CDR3 runs to 12 residues. Trimming stripped 2 bases from V and 4 bases from J, with 6 bases between. Partial CDR3 DNA: TGTGCAAGCAGCTTACAGGGATATGAACAGTAC. Its translation: CASSLQGYEQY. The whole CDR3 region reads CASSLQGYEQYF.

In this sample, this clone turned up a few times. Each gene name is a mouse one. The CDR3 end is not reached by the read, which stops 1 residue before it; the germline J gene fills it in. This chain joins TRBV26 and TRBJ2-7, with 11 bases identical to TRBD2. This CDR3 spans 14 amino acids. The V segment lost 6 bases and the J segment 4 bases; nucleotides outside the gene matches: 5. Germline CDR1 KGHPV, CDR2 FQNQEV (reference sequence). The sequenced part of the CDR3 DNA is TGTGCCAGCAGCCGAGACTGGGGGGGATATGAACAGTAC. The encoded protein is CASSRDWGGYEQY. The CDR3 reads in full as CASSRDWGGYEQYF.

Of note for this clone: The genes and germline here are from mouse. Read sequence stops 1 residue before the CDR3 end, and the germline J gene provides the missing end. The rearrangement joins TRBV31 to TRBJ2-3; a weak D match, TRBD2 (5 bases). The V and J ends lost 3 bases and 0 bases respectively, with 7 bases between them. The CDR3 extends over 13 amino acids. Germline CDR1 is GKSSPN and CDR2 is SITVG. The covered CDR3 bases are TGTGCCTGGAGGCTGGGTAGTGCAGAAACGCTGTAT. The encoded protein is CAWRLGSAETLY. The entire CDR3 protein is CAWRLGSAETLYF.

Points on this clone: Gene names are the mouse ones. CDR3 amino acids: CASSLWGQGSANSDYTF. The sequenced CDR3 bases are TGTGCCAGCAGTCTGTGGGGACAGGGGTCTGCAAACTCCGACTACACC. The genes are TRBV26 and TRBJ1-2; 10 nucleotides agree with TRBD1. The DNA ends 1 residue before the CDR3 does, and the rest of the CDR3 is filled in from the germline J gene. Germline lookup yields CDR1 KGHPV and CDR2 FQNQEV (reference sequence). V gave up 1 base and J gave up 0 bases; unmatched junction bases: 5. The CDR3 runs 17 residues.

On this clone itself: The gene names here belong to mouse. The sequenced fragment ends 1 residue before the CDR3 boundary, so the rest is inferred from the germline J gene. The chain is built from TRBV12-2 and TRBJ2-7; tentative D call: TRBD1 (6 bases). V was clipped by 0 bases and J by 3 bases, with 8 bases between them. Germline V lookup: CDR1 SGHLS, CDR2 HYDKME. CDR3 length: 13 residues. The DNA read from the CDR3 is TGTGCCAGCTCTCTCCAACAGGGCTATGAACAGTAC. Protein: CASSLQQGYEQY. The entire CDR3 sequence reads CASSLQQGYEQYF.

To note about this clone: Genes and germline are mouse. The CDR3 goes on 1 residue after the read ends, and that part is filled in from the germline J gene. The chain couples TRBV5 to TRBJ2-7; D is perhaps TRBD2 (7 bases). Germline V gene data show CDR1 as LGHNA and CDR2 as YNLKQL (reference sequence). V lost 0 bases, J lost 5 bases, and 8 bases lay in between. The CDR3 covers 13 residues. CDR3: CASSQEGGHEQYF. Incomplete CDR3 DNA: TGTGCCAGCAGCCAAGAAGGGGGGCATGAACAGTAC.

Worth noting for this clone: Gene and germline names: mouse. Read coverage stops 1 residue before the CDR3 terminus; the germline J gene supplies the remainder. The chain employs TRBV12-1 and TRBJ2-7; 7 bases align to TRBD2. V lost 2 bases, J lost 3 bases, and 6 bases stayed unmatched. The CDR3 loop spans 14 amino acids. Per the germline V gene, CDR1 is SGHSN and CDR2 is HYEKVE. CDR3 bases read: TGTGCCAGCTCTCCCACCCGGGGGGGCTATGAACAGTAC. Amino acid sequence: CASSPTRGGYEQY. Given in full, the CDR3 is CASSPTRGGYEQYF.

A remark on this clone: Gene names refer to mouse genes. The missing CDR3 end, 1 residue past where the read stops, is filled in from the germline J gene. Other DNA sequences within the sample encode an identical CDR3. This rearrangement joins TRBV1 to TRBJ2-5, with a weak D call TRBD2 (6 bases). The length of the CDR3 is 14 residues. Trimming took 0 bases from V and 3 from J, leaving 7 bases between them. In germline, CDR1 is NSQYPW, CDR2 LRSPGD (reference sequence). The chain's CDR3 is CTCSADGGQDTQYF. The DNA read from the CDR3 is TGCACCTGCAGTGCAGACGGGGGGCAAGACACCCAGTAC.

With respect to this clone: Mouse germline and gene names are used. The CDR3 end lies 1 residue beyond the end of the read and is filled in from the germline J gene. V gene TRBV12-2 combines with J gene TRBJ1-4; 7 bases align to TRBD1. Trimming took 0 bases from V and 5 from J; bases not matched to a gene: 5. From germline, CDR1 is SGHLS and CDR2 HYDKME. The CDR3 covers 15 residues. CDR3 DNA, as far as it was read: TGTGCCAGCTCTCTCGATGGCAGGGGGAACGAAAGATTATTT. Its protein product is CASSLDGRGNERLF. The CDR3 in full is CASSLDGRGNERLFF. Supplemented by reference TRBV12-2 and TRBJ1-4, the full variable domain reads NSGVVQSPRYIIKGKGERSILKCIPISGHLSVAWYQQTQGQELKFFIQHYDKMERDKGNLPSRFSVQQFDDYHSEMNMSALELEDSAVYFCASSLDGRGNERLFFGHGTKLSVL.

Note on this clone: Gene names and germline match the mouse. The read finishes 1 residue shy of the CDR3 end, and the germline J gene is used to complete it. The rearrangement links TRBV19 to TRBJ2-2, with 12 nucleotides matching TRBD1. The CDR3 has 16 amino acids. CDR1 and CDR2 from the germline V gene are FNHDT and SITEND (reference sequence). Losses at the gene ends were 2 bases for V and 3 bases for J; bases not matched to a gene: 2. Incomplete CDR3 DNA: TGTGCCAGCAGTATTGGGGACAGGGGGCACACCGGGCAGCTCTAC. It encodes CASSIGDRGHTGQLY. The entire CDR3 sequence reads CASSIGDRGHTGQLYF.

On this clone itself: Gene names and germline match the mouse. With the read ending 1 residue before the CDR3 end, the germline J gene is used to fill in that end. This sequence joins TRBV19 and TRBJ1-3; no clear D. The CDR3 has 12 residues. V shed 4 bases and J shed 4 bases, with 6 bases lying between them. Germline V gene sequence: CDR1 FNHDT, CDR2 SITEND (reference sequence). The CDR3 region is CASSQTGNTLYF. The covered CDR3 bases are TGTGCCAGCAGTCAGACAGGAAATACGCTCTAT.

With respect to this clone: The listed genes are named as in mouse. The read ends 1 residue before the CDR3 terminus; that terminus is restored from the germline J gene. The rearrangement links TRBV3 to TRBJ2-3; D remains unclear. Germline V lookup: CDR1 SNHLY, CDR2 FYNGKV (reference sequence). V was shortened by 0 bases and J by 2 bases, with 6 bases between the two germline ends. The CDR3 contains 14 residues. CDR3 bases read: TGTGCCAGCAGCTTAGCTGGGTATGCAGAAACGCTGTAT. Protein product: CASSLAGYAETLY. The complete CDR3 protein is CASSLAGYAETLYF.

Of note for this clone: These gene names are mouse names. From the germline J gene comes the end of the CDR3, since the read stops 1 residue before it. This chain connects TRBV19 to TRBJ2-5; TRBD2 agrees at 9 bases. The CDR3 spans 14 residues. Trimming removed 4 bases from V and 2 bases from J; junction bases left unmatched: 2. Germline CDR1 is FNHDT and CDR2 is SITEND (reference sequence). Here the CDR3 reads CASSHGGAQDTQYF. The covered CDR3 bases are TGTGCCAGCAGTCATGGGGGGGCCCAAGACACCCAGTAC.

As to this clone: Germline and genes: mouse. Sequencing ends 1 residue short of the CDR3 end; the germline J gene provides the rest. The rearrangement uses TRBV16 and TRBJ2-4, with D possibly matching TRBD1 (7 bases). Germline V gene data show CDR1 as SGHSA and CDR2 as FRNQAP. This CDR3 contains 16 residues. The V end was cut by 3 bases, the J end by 0 bases, with 13 bases between. The CDR3 spells CASSLEGAGSQNTLYF. CDR3 DNA, as far as it was read: TGTGCAAGCAGCTTGGAGGGGGCGGGGAGTCAAAACACCTTGTAC.

In the case of this clone: Gene names are the mouse ones. From the germline J gene comes the end of the CDR3, since the read stops 1 residue before it. Within the sample, other DNA sequences also encode this same CDR3. The chain links TRBV3 to TRBJ1-2; tentative D call: TRBD1 (6 bases). Germline V gene sequence: CDR1 SNHLY, CDR2 FYNGKV (reference sequence). The V end was cut by 2 bases, the J end by 2 bases, with 6 bases between. CDR3 length: 13 amino acids. CDR3 DNA, as far as it was read: TGTGCCAGCAGCTTAACAGGGAACTCCGACTACACC. Protein product: CASSLTGNSDYT. The whole CDR3 sequence is CASSLTGNSDYTF.

Remarks on this clone: The gene symbols are mouse symbols. The read finishes 1 residue shy of the CDR3 end, and the germline J gene is used to complete it. V usage is TRBV4 and J usage is TRBJ2-3; 11 bases align to TRBD2. CDR1 and CDR2 (germline): LGHDT, YNNKQL (reference sequence). Germline trimming cut 5 bases from V and 0 bases from J; bases unmatched to any gene: 4. This CDR3 is built from 16 residues. Incomplete CDR3 DNA: TGTGCCAGCAGCAATGACTGGGGGGGTAGTGCAGAAACGCTGTAT. This gives the protein CASSNDWGGSAETLY. The whole CDR3 is CASSNDWGGSAETLYF.

Comments on this clone: Each gene name is a mouse one. The CDR3 goes on 1 residue after the read ends, and that part is filled in from the germline J gene. The chain employs TRBV4 and TRBJ2-5; TRBD2 agrees at 14 bases. The CDR3 has 15 residues. From germline, CDR1 is LGHDT and CDR2 YNNKQL (reference sequence). The V and J ends lost 5 bases and 8 bases, in that order; junction bases with no gene match: 6. CDR3: CASSLRDWGGGTQYF. The CDR3 DNA, read in part, is TGTGCCAGCAGCCTCCGGGACTGGGGGGGCGGCACCCAGTAC. Variable domain in full (rest from reference TRBV4 and TRBJ2-5): ETAVFQTPNYHVTQVGNEVSFNCKQTLGHDTMYWYKQDSKKLLKIMFSYNNKQLIVNETVPRRFSPQSSDKAHLNLRIKSVEPEDSAVYLCASSLRDWGGGTQYFGPGTRLLVL.

With regard to this clone: The germline and genes are mouse ones. The read stops 1 residue short of the end of the CDR3; the missing end is completed from the germline J gene. This chain uses TRBV20 with TRBJ1-1; D might be TRBD1 (5 bases). This CDR3 contains 13 residues. V lost 0 bases and J lost 4, with 9 bases in between. CDR1 and CDR2 (germline): GFQATS, STVNSAI. This CDR3 reads CGARDGGGTEVFF. The sequenced part of the CDR3 DNA is TGTGGTGCTAGGGACGGGGGAGGCACAGAAGTCTTC.

Regarding this clone: Gene and germline names: mouse. With the read ending 1 residue before the CDR3 end, the germline J gene is used to fill in that end. This chain joins TRBV3 and TRBJ2-7; D ambiguous. V lost 3 bases and J lost 6, with 9 bases in between. The CDR3 length is 12 residues. Germline CDR1 and CDR2: SNHLY and FYNGKV (reference sequence). CDR3 sequence: CASSFTSLEQYF. The sequenced CDR3 bases are TGTGCCAGCAGCTTTACAAGCCTTGAACAGTAC.

This clone was seen a few times. Mouse gene names apply. The read halts 1 residue ahead of the CDR3 end, with the missing end drawn from the germline J gene. This chain uses TRBV13-1 with TRBJ1-4, with 10 positions matching TRBD1. Germline values: CDR1 NSHNY, CDR2 SYGAGN. Trimming removed 5 bases from V and 6 bases from J; junction bases left unmatched: 1. This CDR3 comprises 13 residues. The sequenced CDR3 bases are TGTGCCAGCAGCGGGACAGGGGACGAAAGATTATTT. Encoded protein: CASSGTGDERLF. The full CDR3 protein reads CASSGTGDERLFF.